A single sample gave rise to the 14 T cell receptor beta chains below, sequenced in a study of early T cells in non-severe SARS-CoV-2 infection. TCRdb redid the calling of the 5' RACE reads with MiXCR, one entry per CDR3 protein. The sample yields 50,000 to 65,000 distinct CDR3 sequences, about 7.6% seen once. The sample consisted of whole blood, taken at baseline. The receptors originated from an adult who was a healthcare worker with PCR-confirmed SARS-CoV-2 infection or an uninfected control (not recorded which).

This chain connects TRBV7-8 to TRBJ2-3, with TRBD2 identical over 10 bases. Trimming cost V 4 bases and J 2 bases; bases outside gene matches: 6. Germline V gene lookup returns CDR1 SGHVS and CDR2 FQNEAQ. This CDR3 region has 16 residues. CDR3 bases: TGTGCCAGCAGCTCCGAACTAGCGGGGTACACAGATACGCAGTATTTT. Amino acid sequence: CASSSELAGYTDTQYF.

The rearrangement uses TRBV7-9 and TRBJ2-3, with 12 positions matching TRBD2. Germline CDR1 SEHNR, CDR2 FQNEAQ (reference sequence). This CDR3 comprises 16 residues. Losses at the gene ends were 5 bases for V and 3 bases for J; bases not matched to a gene: 6. The CDR3 bases are TGTGCCAGCAGCCCGGCAGGACTAGCGGGAACAGATACGCAGTATTTT. Its translation is CASSPAGLAGTDTQYF.

The genes are TRBV13 and TRBJ2-1; 11 bases line up with TRBD2. The V segment lost 7 bases and the J segment 7 bases; nucleotides outside the gene matches: 6. The CDR3 covers 14 residues. Germline V gives CDR1 PRHDT, CDR2 FYEKMQ (reference sequence). The CDR3 bases are TGTGCCAGCAATCAGGCTAGCGGGAGGAATGAGCAGTTCTTC. It specifies CASNQASGRNEQFF.

Only a few counts were recorded for this clonotype. The chain employs TRBV4-1 and TRBJ1-1; the match to TRBD1 covers 8 bases. With 2 bases clipped from V and 5 bases from J, the junction kept 4 bases outside the gene matches. Per the germline V gene, CDR1 is MGHRA and CDR2 is YSYEKL. The CDR3 sequence is 14 residues long. The CDR3 sequence is CASSQPRGLTEAFF. The CDR3 coding sequence is TGCGCCAGCAGCCAACCCAGGGGGCTGACTGAAGCTTTCTTT.

A note on this clonotype: A much larger clone sits a single nucleotide away, making a read error possible. The chain is built from TRBV6-6 and TRBJ1-6, with TRBD1 matching 9 bases. CDR3 length: 17 amino acids. From germline, CDR1 is MNHNY and CDR2 SVGAGI (reference sequence). The CDR3 is CACSYSPLGTGNSPLHF. CDR3 coding DNA: TGTGCCTGCAGTTACTCGCCCCTCGGGACAGGGAATTCACCCCTCCACTTT.

This clonotype was counted ten times or more. V is TRBV7-6 and J is TRBJ2-5; TRBD2 is a possible D gene (6 bases). Germline V CDR1 and CDR2: SGHVS, FNYEAQ. There are 14 residues in the CDR3. The V end was cut by 4 bases, the J end by 2 bases, with 11 bases between. The CDR3 DNA reads as TGTGCCAGCAGCTATGGACTACTACAAGAGACCCAGTACTTC. Residues: CASSYGLLQETQYF.

This clonotype was seen more than once but under ten times. This sequence joins TRBV12-3 or TRBV12-4 and TRBJ2-7; 10 positions agree with TRBD1. Unmatched junction bases numbered 8, after V lost 5 bases and J lost 7 bases. The CDR3 contains 14 residues. The CDR3 sequence: CASSAGTGVREQYF. The CDR3 DNA follows: TGTGCCAGCAGTGCCGGGACAGGGGTTCGTGAGCAGTACTTC.

Ten or more counts support this clonotype. V usage is TRBV12-3 or TRBV12-4 and J usage is TRBJ1-5, with 8 positions matching TRBD1. V gave up 5 bases and J gave up 11 bases; unmatched junction bases: 8. CDR3 length: 13 amino acids. The CDR3, as DNA: TGTGCCAGCAGTCTCCAGGGGGCTACGGCCCAGCATTTT. Its protein is CASSLQGATAQHF.

This clonotype has a count of ten or more. The rearrangement joins TRBV18 to TRBJ1-1; 7 bases map to TRBD1. The V gene end was trimmed by 1 base and the J gene end by 4 bases; junction bases not matched to a gene: 9. Germline V gene data show CDR1 as KGHSH and CDR2 as LQKENI. This CDR3 has 16 residues. This CDR3 reads CASSPQMEGGLTEAFF. In DNA form, the CDR3 reads TGTGCCAGCTCACCACAGATGGAAGGGGGCCTCACTGAAGCTTTCTTT.

The chain recombines TRBV18 with TRBJ1-2, with 7 bases lining up with TRBD1. This CDR3 spans 15 amino acids. CDR1 and CDR2 (germline): KGHSH, LQKENI. V shed 4 bases and J 2 bases; nucleotides not matched to a gene: 7. The CDR3 DNA sequence: TGTGCCAGCTCACTTTCCGGGACAGAAAACTATGGCTACACCTTC. Its protein product is CASSLSGTENYGYTF.

This clonotype showed up just a few times. V and J are TRBV12-3 or TRBV12-4 and TRBJ1-5, with D possibly being TRBD1 (6 bases). Trimming took 3 bases from V and 2 from J, leaving 8 bases between them. This CDR3 has 14 residues. CDR3 region: CASSFKGGNQPQHF. CDR3 sequence (DNA): TGTGCCAGCAGTTTTAAGGGGGGCAATCAGCCCCAGCATTTT.

This clonotype occurred many times. This sequence joins TRBV5-6 and TRBJ2-3, with 11 bases lining up with TRBD2. Per the germline V gene, CDR1 is SGHDT and CDR2 is YYEEEE. The CDR3 contains 13 residues. Trimming removed 7 bases from V and 4 bases from J; junction bases left unmatched: 2. In nucleotides, the CDR3 is TGTGCCAGCGGGACTAGCGGAGCAGATACGCAGTATTTT. This sequence encodes CASGTSGADTQYF. The whole variable domain, remainder taken from reference TRBV5-6 and TRBJ2-3, is DAGVTQSPTHLIKTRGQQVTLRCSPKSGHDTVSWYQQALGQGPQFIFQYYEEEERQRGNFPDRFSGHQFPNYSSELNVNALLLGDSALYLCASGTSGADTQYFGPGTRLTVL.

This sequence joins TRBV20-1 and TRBJ2-1; tentatively, D is TRBD2 (5 bases). Trimming removed 4 bases from V and 0 bases from J, with 19 bases in between. This CDR3 contains 17 residues. Germline-derived CDR1 and CDR2 are DFQATT and SNEGSKA (reference sequence). This CDR3 reads CSANGRGHDVSYNEQFF. The DNA for the CDR3 is TGCAGTGCTAATGGGCGCGGGCACGATGTCTCCTACAATGAGCAGTTCTTC.

The rearrangement joins TRBV20-1 to TRBJ1-3, with 7 bases lining up with TRBD1. The V segment lost 3 bases and the J segment 4 bases; nucleotides outside the gene matches: 6. The CDR3 sequence is 14 residues long. The germline CDR1 and CDR2 sequences are DFQATT and SNEGSKA (reference sequence). The CDR3 sequence: CSASEGTAGNTIYF. The CDR3 DNA reads as TGCAGTGCTAGCGAAGGGACAGCCGGAAACACCATATATTTT.